The rows below give T cell receptor beta chains drawn from one sample of a study of CD8+CD57+ T cells in acquired aplastic anemia. TCRdb used MiXCR to reprocess the reads, holding one entry per CDR3 protein. The sample lists some 200,000 distinct CDR3 sequences, under 65% occurring once. Sequenced: sorted CD4+, CD8+, or CD8+CD57+ T cells (not recorded which) from PBMCs. These receptor sequences come from a human donor in good health. Both conserved end residues are part of each CDR3. D genes are given only for firm matches. Clone size is stated in some rows and not others, as once, few, many or a class when expanded.

v_gene: TRBV20-1
j_gene: TRBJ2-3
d_gene: TRBD2
abundance: .
CDR3aa: CSAPTSGRTDTQYF
CDR3nt: TGCAGTGCACCGACTAGCGGGAGAACAGATACGCAGTATTTT

v_gene: TRBV20-1
j_gene: TRBJ1-5
d_gene: .
abundance: many
CDR3aa: CSAILPDSVSNQPQHF
CDR3nt: TGCAGTGCTATTCTCCCGGACAGCGTCAGCAATCAGCCCCAGCATTTT

v_gene: TRBV29-1
j_gene: TRBJ2-7
d_gene: .
abundance: .
CDR3aa: CSVEADRSYEQCF
CDR3nt: TGCAGCGTTGAGGCAGACAGGAGTTACGAGCAGTGCTTC

v_gene: TRBV6-1
j_gene: TRBJ1-3
d_gene: TRBD1
abundance: .
CDR3aa: CASDRDRAGNTIYF
CDR3nt: TGTGCCAGCGACCGGGACAGGGCAGGAAACACCATATATTTT

v_gene: TRBV12-3/TRBV12-4
j_gene: TRBJ2-1
d_gene: .
abundance: few
CDR3aa: CASNPGGSGQFF
CDR3nt: TGTGCCAGCAATCCCGGGGGTTCTGGGCAGTTCTTC

v_gene: TRBV29-1
j_gene: TRBJ2-6
d_gene: .
abundance: .
CDR3aa: CSALNTGANVLTF
CDR3nt: TGCAGCGCCCTGAACACTGGGGCCAACGTCCTGACTTTC

v_gene: TRBV2
j_gene: TRBJ1-2
d_gene: .
abundance: .
CDR3aa: CASRDIANYGYTF
CDR3nt: TGTGCCAGCAGGGACATCGCTAACTATGGCTACACCTTC

v_gene: TRBV9
j_gene: TRBJ1-6
d_gene: TRBD1
abundance: once
CDR3aa: CASKLGTGTAPLHF
CDR3nt: TGTGCCAGCAAGCTCGGGACAGGGACGGCACCCCTCCACTTT

v_gene: TRBV5-1
j_gene: TRBJ2-7
d_gene: TRBD1
abundance: many
CDR3aa: CASSGAGTGGYEQYF
CDR3nt: TGCGCCAGCAGCGGGGCCGGGACAGGGGGCTACGAGCAGTACTTC

v_gene: TRBV10-2
j_gene: TRBJ1-2
d_gene: .
abundance: many
CDR3aa: CASWLGEGSYGYTF
CDR3nt: TGCGCCAGCTGGCTCGGTGAAGGGAGCTATGGCTACACCTTC

v_gene: TRBV5-4
j_gene: TRBJ2-5
d_gene: .
abundance: .
CDR3aa: CASSLFETQYF
CDR3nt: TGTGCCAGCAGCTTGTTCGAGACCCAGTACTTC

v_gene: TRBV5-1
j_gene: TRBJ2-2
d_gene: .
abundance: many
CDR3aa: CASSLISPGARDTGELFF
CDR3nt: TGCGCCAGCAGCTTGATATCCCCGGGGGCTAGGGACACCGGGGAGCTGTTTTTT

v_gene: TRBV6-2/TRBV6-3
j_gene: TRBJ1-1
d_gene: .
abundance: .
CDR3aa: CASSYPDGVLARGTEAFF
CDR3nt: TGTGCCAGCAGTTATCCGGACGGGGTGCTGGCCCGGGGGACTGAAGCTTTCTTT

v_gene: TRBV24-1
j_gene: TRBJ1-1
d_gene: .
abundance: once
CDR3aa: CATSDGLGQRNTEAFF
CDR3nt: TGTGCCACCAGTGATGGCCTTGGACAGAGAAACACTGAAGCTTTCTTT

v_gene: TRBV20-1
j_gene: TRBJ1-2
d_gene: .
abundance: .
CDR3aa: CSASAQDRLGGYTF
CDR3nt: TGCAGTGCTAGCGCGCAGGACAGATTGGGAGGCTACACCTTC

v_gene: TRBV5-1
j_gene: TRBJ2-1
d_gene: .
abundance: many
CDR3aa: CASSLTRVGVDEQFF
CDR3nt: TGCGCCAGCAGCTTGACGAGGGTAGGGGTCGATGAGCAGTTCTTC

v_gene: TRBV15
j_gene: TRBJ2-7
d_gene: TRBD2
abundance: .
CDR3aa: CATSRESSGIGYEQYF
CDR3nt: TGTGCCACCAGCAGAGAGTCTAGCGGGATTGGATACGAGCAGTACTTC

v_gene: TRBV7-8
j_gene: TRBJ2-1
d_gene: .
abundance: .
CDR3aa: CASSLVRGNEQFF
CDR3nt: TGTGCCAGCAGCTTAGTCCGGGGCAATGAGCAGTTCTTC

v_gene: TRBV7-9
j_gene: TRBJ1-2
d_gene: .
abundance: .
CDR3aa: CASSFAGPGFSGYTF
CDR3nt: TGTGCCAGCAGCTTCGCTGGCCCAGGATTCAGCGGCTACACCTTC

v_gene: TRBV24-1
j_gene: TRBJ1-2
d_gene: .
abundance: .
CDR3aa: CATSKTANYGYTF
CDR3nt: TGTGCCACCTCCAAGACCGCGAACTATGGCTACACCTTC

v_gene: TRBV2
j_gene: TRBJ1-1
d_gene: .
abundance: .
CDR3aa: CASKGLSDTEAFF
CDR3nt: TGTGCCAGTAAGGGTCTCTCGGACACTGAAGCTTTCTTT

v_gene: TRBV2
j_gene: TRBJ1-5
d_gene: TRBD1
abundance: .
CDR3aa: CASSDPTGQGQPQHF
CDR3nt: TGTGCCAGCAGCGACCCGACAGGCCAGGGACAGCCCCAGCATTTC

v_gene: TRBV9
j_gene: TRBJ2-5
d_gene: TRBD2
abundance: many
CDR3aa: CASSVGGGSPQETQYF
CDR3nt: TGTGCCAGCAGCGTAGGCGGCGGGAGCCCACAAGAGACCCAGTACTTC

v_gene: TRBV5-1
j_gene: TRBJ2-3
d_gene: TRBD2
abundance: .
CDR3aa: CASSFAGESADTQYF
CDR3nt: TGCGCCAGCAGCTTCGCGGGGGAGTCCGCAGATACGCAGTATTTT

v_gene: TRBV20-1
j_gene: TRBJ2-7
d_gene: .
abundance: many
CDR3aa: CSARTLTRAYEQYF
CDR3nt: TGCAGTGCTAGGACCTTAACGCGGGCTTACGAGCAGTACTTC

v_gene: TRBV14
j_gene: TRBJ2-5
d_gene: TRBD2
abundance: .
CDR3aa: CASSQSPGGLAGKETQYF
CDR3nt: TGTGCCAGCAGCCAATCACCCGGGGGACTAGCGGGCAAAGAGACCCAGTACTTC

v_gene: TRBV12-3/TRBV12-4
j_gene: TRBJ2-6
d_gene: .
abundance: many
CDR3aa: CASSHRSYSGANVLTF
CDR3nt: TGTGCCAGCAGTCACCGCAGTTACTCTGGGGCCAACGTCCTGACTTTC

v_gene: TRBV6-1
j_gene: TRBJ2-7
d_gene: .
abundance: many
CDR3aa: CASRWWATQVYEQYF
CDR3nt: TGTGCCAGCAGATGGTGGGCTACCCAGGTCTACGAGCAGTACTTC

v_gene: TRBV10-2
j_gene: TRBJ2-1
d_gene: TRBD2
abundance: many
CDR3aa: CASSESILAGGNEQFF
CDR3nt: TGCGCCAGCAGTGAGTCGATCCTAGCGGGGGGCAATGAGCAGTTCTTC

v_gene: TRBV5-6
j_gene: TRBJ2-7
d_gene: .
abundance: many
CDR3aa: CASSLDGWISSYEQYF
CDR3nt: TGTGCCAGCAGCTTGGACGGGTGGATCAGCTCCTACGAGCAGTACTTC

v_gene: TRBV6-2/TRBV6-3
j_gene: TRBJ1-5
d_gene: TRBD1
abundance: .
CDR3aa: CASSFGTGGDQPQHF
CDR3nt: TGTGCCAGCAGTTTCGGGACAGGGGGCGACCAGCCCCAGCATTTT

v_gene: TRBV7-9
j_gene: TRBJ1-2
d_gene: TRBD1
abundance: many
CDR3aa: CASSLSDRGNGYTF
CDR3nt: TGTGCCAGCAGCTTAAGTGACAGGGGAAATGGCTACACCTTC

v_gene: TRBV10-3
j_gene: TRBJ2-1
d_gene: TRBD2
abundance: .
CDR3aa: CAIGRGDVEQFF
CDR3nt: TGTGCCATCGGCCGGGGGGATGTTGAGCAGTTCTTC

v_gene: TRBV9
j_gene: TRBJ1-6
d_gene: .
abundance: .
CDR3aa: CASSPNRVDASTPTLHF
CDR3nt: TGTGCCAGCAGCCCCAACAGGGTGGATGCCTCGACCCCCACCCTCCACTTT

v_gene: TRBV7-2
j_gene: TRBJ1-2
d_gene: TRBD1
abundance: .
CDR3aa: CASRRTGGDYGYTF
CDR3nt: TGTGCCAGCAGACGGACAGGGGGCGACTATGGCTACACCTTC

v_gene: TRBV2
j_gene: TRBJ1-2
d_gene: .
abundance: .
CDR3aa: CATDDLGGYTF
CDR3nt: TGTGCCACCGATGATCTCGGGGGCTACACCTTC

v_gene: TRBV24-1
j_gene: TRBJ2-1
d_gene: .
abundance: once
CDR3aa: CATSDLAQYNEQFF
CDR3nt: TGTGCCACCAGTGATTTGGCACAGTACAATGAGCAGTTCTTC

v_gene: TRBV9
j_gene: TRBJ1-6
d_gene: .
abundance: many
CDR3aa: CASSVGGNSPLHF
CDR3nt: TGTGCCAGCAGCGTAGGGGGGAATTCACCCCTCCACTTT

v_gene: TRBV16
j_gene: TRBJ1-5
d_gene: .
abundance: many
CDR3aa: CASSQSGTFDWPQHF
CDR3nt: TGTGCCAGCAGCCAATCTGGGACATTCGATTGGCCCCAGCATTTT

v_gene: TRBV10-3
j_gene: TRBJ2-2
d_gene: TRBD2
abundance: .
CDR3aa: CAISASGLNTGELFF
CDR3nt: TGTGCCATCAGTGCTAGCGGGCTGAACACCGGGGAGCTGTTTTTT

v_gene: TRBV19
j_gene: TRBJ2-7
d_gene: TRBD1
abundance: few
CDR3aa: CAGAWDRGYEQYF
CDR3nt: TGTGCCGGGGCTTGGGACAGAGGGTACGAGCAGTACTTC

v_gene: TRBV10-3
j_gene: TRBJ2-7
d_gene: TRBD2
abundance: .
CDR3aa: CAISNPLTSRRSTYEQYF
CDR3nt: TGTGCCATCAGTAACCCACTGACTAGCCGGAGAAGTACCTACGAGCAGTACTTC

v_gene: TRBV2
j_gene: TRBJ2-7
d_gene: .
abundance: .
CDR3aa: CASRLPGVTYEQYF
CDR3nt: TGTGCCAGCAGACTTCCCGGGGTTACCTACGAGCAGTACTTC

v_gene: TRBV20-1
j_gene: TRBJ1-2
d_gene: .
abundance: .
CDR3aa: CSAPGTDFYGYTF
CDR3nt: TGCAGTGCCCCTGGGACGGATTTCTATGGCTACACCTTC

v_gene: TRBV6-1
j_gene: TRBJ1-6
d_gene: TRBD1
abundance: .
CDR3aa: CASSTQSGTGSSPLHF
CDR3nt: TGTGCCAGCAGTACCCAGTCCGGGACAGGGAGTTCACCCCTCCACTTT

v_gene: TRBV20-1
j_gene: TRBJ1-1
d_gene: .
abundance: few
CDR3aa: CSAKEGLSTEAFF
CDR3nt: TGCAGTGCTAAAGAGGGTTTGAGTACTGAAGCTTTCTTT

v_gene: TRBV24-1
j_gene: TRBJ2-3
d_gene: TRBD2
abundance: few
CDR3aa: CATSDLLILLAGGGRTDTQYF
CDR3nt: TGTGCCACCAGTGATTTGCTGATCTTACTAGCGGGAGGGGGGCGCACAGATACGCAGTATTTT

v_gene: TRBV7-6
j_gene: TRBJ1-1
d_gene: .
abundance: many
CDR3aa: CASSLGPGLNTEAFF
CDR3nt: TGTGCCAGCAGCTTAGGGCCAGGGCTGAACACTGAAGCTTTCTTT

v_gene: TRBV7-6
j_gene: TRBJ1-2
d_gene: .
abundance: once
CDR3aa: CASSVGAGARHGYTF
CDR3nt: TGTGCCAGCAGCGTAGGCGCGGGGGCGCGGCATGGCTACACCTTC

v_gene: TRBV15
j_gene: TRBJ2-2
d_gene: TRBD2
abundance: many
CDR3aa: CATSPTGGLAGELFF
CDR3nt: TGTGCCACCAGTCCAACGGGAGGGTTGGCCGGGGAGCTGTTTTTT

v_gene: TRBV2
j_gene: TRBJ1-1
d_gene: .
abundance: .
CDR3aa: CASSVGTSPRAFF
CDR3nt: TGTGCCAGCAGTGTGGGGACCTCGCCGAGAGCTTTCTTT

v_gene: TRBV7-9
j_gene: TRBJ1-2
d_gene: TRBD1
abundance: once
CDR3aa: CASRDREDHGYTF
CDR3nt: TGTGCCAGCAGGGACAGGGAGGACCATGGCTACACCTTC

v_gene: TRBV9
j_gene: TRBJ2-3
d_gene: .
abundance: .
CDR3aa: CASSVEGTEGGWGGTDTQYF
CDR3nt: TGTGCCAGCAGCGTAGAGGGGACAGAGGGAGGATGGGGCGGCACAGATACGCAGTATTTT

v_gene: TRBV6-6
j_gene: TRBJ1-5
d_gene: .
abundance: many
CDR3aa: CASSSPPQGIHQPQHF
CDR3nt: TGTGCCAGCAGTTCCCCTCCACAGGGAATCCATCAGCCCCAGCATTTT

v_gene: TRBV7-2
j_gene: TRBJ2-7
d_gene: .
abundance: .
CDR3aa: CASSPIHGGEQYF
CDR3nt: TGTGCCAGCAGCCCCATACACGGCGGCGAGCAGTACTTC

v_gene: TRBV19
j_gene: TRBJ2-1
d_gene: .
abundance: .
CDR3aa: CASSIQSEEASYNEQFF
CDR3nt: TGTGCCAGTAGTATTCAGTCGGAGGAAGCCTCCTACAATGAGCAGTTCTTC

v_gene: TRBV9
j_gene: TRBJ2-7
d_gene: .
abundance: many
CDR3aa: CASSAYSGQLGEQYF
CDR3nt: TGTGCCAGCAGCGCGTACTCGGGACAACTGGGCGAGCAGTACTTC

v_gene: TRBV6-5
j_gene: TRBJ2-7
d_gene: TRBD2
abundance: .
CDR3aa: CASSSGLGIYEQYF
CDR3nt: TGTGCCAGCAGTTCGGGACTAGGGATCTACGAGCAGTACTTC

v_gene: TRBV7-3
j_gene: TRBJ2-6
d_gene: .
abundance: .
CDR3aa: CASSPARKSSGANVLTF
CDR3nt: TGTGCCAGCAGCCCGGCCCGGAAAAGCTCTGGGGCCAACGTCCTGACTTTC

v_gene: TRBV20-1
j_gene: TRBJ1-6
d_gene: TRBD1
abundance: .
CDR3aa: CSARRQGEYHNSPLHF
CDR3nt: TGCAGTGCTAGACGACAGGGGGAATATCATAATTCACCCCTCCACTTT